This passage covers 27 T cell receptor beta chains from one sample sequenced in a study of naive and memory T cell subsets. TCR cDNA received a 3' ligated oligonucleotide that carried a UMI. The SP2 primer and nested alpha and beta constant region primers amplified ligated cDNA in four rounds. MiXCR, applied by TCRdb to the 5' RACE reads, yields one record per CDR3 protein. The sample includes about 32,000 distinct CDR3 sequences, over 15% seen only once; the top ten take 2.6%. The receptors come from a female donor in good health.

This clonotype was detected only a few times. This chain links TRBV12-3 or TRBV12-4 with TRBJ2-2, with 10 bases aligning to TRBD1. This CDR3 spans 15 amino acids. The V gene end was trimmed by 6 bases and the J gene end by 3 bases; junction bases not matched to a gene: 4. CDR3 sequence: CASRTTGGDTGELFF. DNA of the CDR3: TGTGCCAGCAGGACGACAGGGGGCGACACCGGGGAGCTGTTTTTT.

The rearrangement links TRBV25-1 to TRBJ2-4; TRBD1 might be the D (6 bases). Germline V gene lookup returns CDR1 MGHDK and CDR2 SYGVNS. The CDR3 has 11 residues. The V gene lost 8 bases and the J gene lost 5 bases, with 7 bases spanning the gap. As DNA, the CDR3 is TGTGCCAGCCGGACAGAAAACATTCAGTACTTC. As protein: CASRTENIQYF.

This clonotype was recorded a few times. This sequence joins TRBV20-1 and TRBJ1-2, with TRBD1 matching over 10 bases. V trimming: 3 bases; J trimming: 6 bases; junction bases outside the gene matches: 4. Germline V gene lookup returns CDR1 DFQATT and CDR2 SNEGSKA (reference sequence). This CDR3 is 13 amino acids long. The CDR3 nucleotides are TGCAGTGCTAGTGGGACAGGGGTTCATGGCTACACCTTC. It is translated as CSASGTGVHGYTF.

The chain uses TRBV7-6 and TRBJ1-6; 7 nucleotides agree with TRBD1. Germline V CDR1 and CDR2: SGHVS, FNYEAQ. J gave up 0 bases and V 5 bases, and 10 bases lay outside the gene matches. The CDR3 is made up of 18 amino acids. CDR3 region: CASSGRTGFSSYNSPLHF. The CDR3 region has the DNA TGTGCCAGCAGCGGCCGGACAGGCTTCAGCTCCTATAATTCACCCCTCCACTTT.

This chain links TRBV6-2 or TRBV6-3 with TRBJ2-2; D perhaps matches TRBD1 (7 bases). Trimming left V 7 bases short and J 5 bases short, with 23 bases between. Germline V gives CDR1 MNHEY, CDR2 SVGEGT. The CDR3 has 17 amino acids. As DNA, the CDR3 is TGTGCCAGCACCGCCTTGGAGGGGGCCTCGAGGACCGGGGAGCTGTTTTTT. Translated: CASTALEGASRTGELFF.

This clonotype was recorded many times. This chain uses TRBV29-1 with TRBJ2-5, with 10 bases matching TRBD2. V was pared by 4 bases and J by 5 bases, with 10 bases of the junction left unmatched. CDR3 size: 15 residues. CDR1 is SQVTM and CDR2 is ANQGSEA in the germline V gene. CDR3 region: CSVVVSGGPWETQYF. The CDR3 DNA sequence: TGCAGCGTTGTGGTTAGCGGGGGGCCCTGGGAGACCCAGTACTTC.

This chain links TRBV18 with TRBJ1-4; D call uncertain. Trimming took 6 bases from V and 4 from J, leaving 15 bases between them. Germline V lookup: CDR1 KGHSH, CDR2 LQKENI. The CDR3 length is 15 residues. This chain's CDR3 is CASSPVGSSNEKLFF. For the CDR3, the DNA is TGTGCCAGCTCCCCCGTGGGTTCAAGTAATGAAAAACTGTTTTTT.

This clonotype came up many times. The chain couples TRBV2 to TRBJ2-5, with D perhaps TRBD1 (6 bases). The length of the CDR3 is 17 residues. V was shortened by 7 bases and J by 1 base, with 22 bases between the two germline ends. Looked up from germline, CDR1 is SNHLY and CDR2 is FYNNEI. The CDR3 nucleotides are TGTGCCAGCATGGGGGTGGGGGCACTGTCCTCCCAAGAGACCCAGTACTTC. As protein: CASMGVGALSSQETQYF.

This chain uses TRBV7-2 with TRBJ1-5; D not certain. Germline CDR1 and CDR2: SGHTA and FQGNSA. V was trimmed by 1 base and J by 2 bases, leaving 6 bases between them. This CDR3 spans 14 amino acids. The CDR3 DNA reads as TGTGCCAGCAGCTTAGAACAGCGCAATCAGCCCCAGCATTTT. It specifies CASSLEQRNQPQHF. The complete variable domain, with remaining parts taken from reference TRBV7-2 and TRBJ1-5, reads GAGVSQSPSNKVTEKGKDVELRCDPISGHTALYWYRQSLGQGLEFLIYFQGNSAPDKSGLPSDRFSAERTGGSVSTLTIQRTQQEDSAVYLCASSLEQRNQPQHFGDGTRLSIL.

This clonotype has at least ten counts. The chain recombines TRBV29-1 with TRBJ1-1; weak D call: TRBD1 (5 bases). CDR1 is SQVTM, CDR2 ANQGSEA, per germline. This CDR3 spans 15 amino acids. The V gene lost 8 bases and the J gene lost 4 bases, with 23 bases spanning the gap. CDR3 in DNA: TGCAGCTCACGGCGGGGGGGGGTTGGAGGCACTGAAGCTTTCTTT. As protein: CSSRRGGVGGTEAFF.

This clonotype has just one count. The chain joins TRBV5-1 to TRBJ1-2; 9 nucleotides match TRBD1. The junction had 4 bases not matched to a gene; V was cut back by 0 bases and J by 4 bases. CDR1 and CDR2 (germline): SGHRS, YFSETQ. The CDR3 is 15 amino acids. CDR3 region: CASSLGDRVVYGYTF. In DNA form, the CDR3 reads TGCGCCAGCAGCTTGGGGGACAGGGTCGTCTATGGCTACACCTTC.

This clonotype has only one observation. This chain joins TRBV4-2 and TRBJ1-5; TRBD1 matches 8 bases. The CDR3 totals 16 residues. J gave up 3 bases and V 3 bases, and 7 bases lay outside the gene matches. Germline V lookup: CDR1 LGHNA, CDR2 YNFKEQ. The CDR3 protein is CASSQETGDLNQPQHF. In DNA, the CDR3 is TGTGCCAGCAGCCAGGAGACAGGGGACCTCAATCAGCCCCAGCATTTT.

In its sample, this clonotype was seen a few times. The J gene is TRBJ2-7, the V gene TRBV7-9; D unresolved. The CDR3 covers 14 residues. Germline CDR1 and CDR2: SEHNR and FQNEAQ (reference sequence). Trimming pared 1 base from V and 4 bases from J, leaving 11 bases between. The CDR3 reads CASSLGGNEYEQYF. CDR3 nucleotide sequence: TGTGCCAGCAGCTTAGGGGGTAATGAATACGAGCAGTACTTC. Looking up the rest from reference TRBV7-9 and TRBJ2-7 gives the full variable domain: DTGVSQNPRHKITKRGQNVTFRCDPISEHNRLYWYRQTLGQGPEFLTYFQNEAQLEKSRLLSDRFSAERPKGSFSTLEIQRTEQGDSAMYLCASSLGGNEYEQYFGPGTRLTVT.

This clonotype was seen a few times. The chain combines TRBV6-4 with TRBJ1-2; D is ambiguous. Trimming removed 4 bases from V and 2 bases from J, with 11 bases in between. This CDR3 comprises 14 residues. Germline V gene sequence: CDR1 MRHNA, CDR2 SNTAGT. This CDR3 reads CASSAAGGNYGYTF. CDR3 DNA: TGTGCCAGCAGTGCGGCAGGAGGCAACTATGGCTACACCTTC.

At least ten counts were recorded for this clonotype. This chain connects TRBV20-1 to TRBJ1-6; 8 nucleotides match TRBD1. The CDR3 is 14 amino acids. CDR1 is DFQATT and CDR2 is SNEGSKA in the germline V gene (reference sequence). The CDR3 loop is CSAAPTGANSPLHF. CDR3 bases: TGCAGCGCCGCCCCGACAGGGGCTAATTCACCCCTCCACTTT.

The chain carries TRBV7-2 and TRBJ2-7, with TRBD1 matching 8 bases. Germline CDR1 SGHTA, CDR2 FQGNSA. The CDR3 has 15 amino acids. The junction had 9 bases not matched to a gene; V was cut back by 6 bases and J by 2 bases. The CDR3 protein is CASRSRQGLPYEQYF. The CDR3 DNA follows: TGTGCCAGCAGGAGCCGACAGGGGCTCCCCTACGAGCAGTACTTC.

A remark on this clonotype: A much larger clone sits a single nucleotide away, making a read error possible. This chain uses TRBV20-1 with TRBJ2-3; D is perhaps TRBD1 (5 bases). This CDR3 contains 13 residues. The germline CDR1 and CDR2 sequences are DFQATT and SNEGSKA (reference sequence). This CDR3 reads CSVWGCSTDTQYF. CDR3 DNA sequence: TGCAGCGTTTGGGGCTGCTCCACAGATACGCAGTATTTT.

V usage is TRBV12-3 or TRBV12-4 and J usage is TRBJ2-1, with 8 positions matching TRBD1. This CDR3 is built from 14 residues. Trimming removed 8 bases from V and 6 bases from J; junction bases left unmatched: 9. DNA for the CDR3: TGTGCCAGCGGGAGGACAGGGAGTAGCAATGAGCAGTTCTTC. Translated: CASGRTGSSNEQFF.

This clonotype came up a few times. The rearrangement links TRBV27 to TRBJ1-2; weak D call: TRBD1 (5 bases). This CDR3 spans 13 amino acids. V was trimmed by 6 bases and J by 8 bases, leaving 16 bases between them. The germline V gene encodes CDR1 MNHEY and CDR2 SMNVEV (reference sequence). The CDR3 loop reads CASSRSQGRGYTF. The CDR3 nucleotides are TGTGCCAGCAGCCGGAGCCAGGGTCGAGGCTACACCTTC.

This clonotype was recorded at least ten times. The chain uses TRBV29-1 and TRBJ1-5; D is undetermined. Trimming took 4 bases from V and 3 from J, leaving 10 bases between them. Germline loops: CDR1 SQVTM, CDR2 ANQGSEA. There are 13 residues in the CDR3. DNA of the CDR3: TGCAGCGTTGCCAGCGCTATCAATCAGCCCCAGCATTTT. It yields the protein CSVASAINQPQHF.

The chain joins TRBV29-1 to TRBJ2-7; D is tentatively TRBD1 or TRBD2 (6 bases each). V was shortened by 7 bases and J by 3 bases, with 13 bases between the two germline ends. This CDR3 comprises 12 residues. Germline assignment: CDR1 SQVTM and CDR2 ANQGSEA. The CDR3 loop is CSAGGLLYEQYF. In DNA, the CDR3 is TGCAGCGCCGGGGGCCTACTCTACGAGCAGTACTTC.

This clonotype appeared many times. CDR3 protein: CASVPFSGTGPLASYGYTF. CDR3 nucleotide sequence: TGTGCCAGCGTCCCTTTTAGCGGGACAGGGCCCCTTGCGAGCTATGGCTACACCTTC. The genes are TRBV7-2 and TRBJ1-2; TRBD1 aligns across 9 bases. This CDR3 comprises 19 residues. V shed 8 bases, J shed 4 bases, and the junction held 23 bases outside the gene matches. Germline loops: CDR1 SGHTA, CDR2 FQGNSA. The variable domain in full, with the rest retrieved from reference TRBV7-2 and TRBJ1-2, is GAGVSQSPSNKVTEKGKDVELRCDPISGHTALYWYRQSLGQGLEFLIYFQGNSAPDKSGLPSDRFSAERTGGSVSTLTIQRTQQEDSAVYLCASVPFSGTGPLASYGYTFGSGTRLTVV.

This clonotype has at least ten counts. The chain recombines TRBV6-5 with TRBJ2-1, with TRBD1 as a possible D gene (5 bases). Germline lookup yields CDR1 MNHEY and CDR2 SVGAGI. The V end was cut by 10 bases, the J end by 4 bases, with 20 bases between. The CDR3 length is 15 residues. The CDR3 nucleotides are TGTGCCACCCAAAATACAGGAATTCGATACAATGAGCAGTTCTTC. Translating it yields CATQNTGIRYNEQFF.

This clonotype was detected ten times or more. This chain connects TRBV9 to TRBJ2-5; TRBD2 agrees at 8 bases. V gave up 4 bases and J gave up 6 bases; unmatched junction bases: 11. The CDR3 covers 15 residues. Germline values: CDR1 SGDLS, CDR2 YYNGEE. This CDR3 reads CASSPTSAGDQTQYF. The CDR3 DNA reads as TGTGCCAGCAGCCCGACTAGCGCGGGGGACCAGACCCAGTACTTC.

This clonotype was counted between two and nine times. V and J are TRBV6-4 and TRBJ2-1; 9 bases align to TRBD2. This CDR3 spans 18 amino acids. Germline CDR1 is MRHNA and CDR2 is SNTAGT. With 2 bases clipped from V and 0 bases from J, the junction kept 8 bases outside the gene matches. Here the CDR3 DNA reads TGTGCCAGCAGTGACACTTGGAGCGGGGGGAGCTCCTACAATGAGCAGTTCTTC. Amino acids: CASSDTWSGGSSYNEQFF.

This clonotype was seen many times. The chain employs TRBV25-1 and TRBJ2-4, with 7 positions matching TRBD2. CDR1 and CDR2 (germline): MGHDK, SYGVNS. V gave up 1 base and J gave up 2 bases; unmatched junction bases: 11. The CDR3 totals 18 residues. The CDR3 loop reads CASSEWGSPGGPKNIQYF. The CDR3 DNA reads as TGTGCCAGCAGTGAATGGGGTAGCCCGGGGGGTCCCAAAAACATTCAGTACTTC.

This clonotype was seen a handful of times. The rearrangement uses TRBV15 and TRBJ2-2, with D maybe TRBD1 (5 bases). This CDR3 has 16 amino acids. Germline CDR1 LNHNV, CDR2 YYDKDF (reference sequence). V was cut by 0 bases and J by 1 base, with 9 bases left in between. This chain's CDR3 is CATSRDGARNTGELFF. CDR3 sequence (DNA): TGTGCCACCAGCAGAGATGGGGCAAGGAACACCGGGGAGCTGTTTTTT.